A single sample gave rise to the 21 T cell receptor beta chains below, sequenced in a study of CD8 T cells in Susac syndrome. cDNA came from about 0.5 to 1 ug RNA primed by random hexamers. TCRdb re-analysed the immunoSEQ multiplex PCR reads in MiXCR, keeping a single row per CDR3 protein. The table has 74,000 or so distinct CDR3 sequences, about 92% seen once. The material sequenced was CD4+ T cells from PBMCs. These receptors were taken from a human donor with Susac syndrome.

This clonotype was detected once. V and J are TRBV5-1 and TRBJ1-2, with unresolved D. The V and J ends lost 1 base and 6 bases respectively, with 10 bases between them. CDR3 length equals 13 residues. From germline, CDR1 is SGHRS and CDR2 YFSETQ. The CDR3 spells CASSLFPRDGYTF. The CDR3 DNA reads as TGCGCCAGCAGCTTGTTTCCGCGGGATGGCTACACCTTC.

The V and J genes are TRBV11-1 and TRBJ1-1; no clear D. Trimming shortened V by 0 bases and J by 1 base, and 12 bases separated the two germline ends. The CDR3 covers 16 residues. Germline V gene data show CDR1 as SGHAT and CDR2 as FQDESV (reference sequence). This CDR3 reads CASSLAEVAGNTEAFF. CDR3 coding DNA: TGTGCCAGCAGCTTAGCGGAGGTCGCGGGGAACACTGAAGCTTTCTTT.

The CDR3 bases are TGTGCCAGCTCACAGCCGGGGGCTGGAAATTCACCCCTCCACTTT. It specifies CASSQPGAGNSPLHF. The chain links TRBV18 to TRBJ1-6; D is perhaps TRBD1 (6 bases). CDR3 length: 15 amino acids. CDR1 is KGHSH, CDR2 LQKENI, per germline. Trimming removed 4 bases at V and 7 bases at J, with 14 bases between.

The chain combines TRBV7-3 with TRBJ2-1, with D possibly TRBD1 on 5 matching bases. Germline lookup yields CDR1 SGHTA and CDR2 FQGTGA. Trimming removed 1 base at V and 4 bases at J, with 8 bases between. The CDR3 length is 14 residues. The CDR3 DNA reads TGTGCCAGCAGCTTAATAGGGGATTACAATGAGCAGTTCTTC. This gives the protein CASSLIGDYNEQFF.

The chain has TRBV18 and TRBJ1-4; D uncertain. Between the trimmed V and J ends, which lost 3 bases and 4 bases, there was a span of 9 bases. Per germline, CDR1 KGHSH and CDR2 LQKENI. The CDR3 totals 14 residues. CDR3 in DNA: TGTGCCAGCTCACCCCTGGACGGTAATGAAAAACTGTTTTTT. Translated, it gives CASSPLDGNEKLFF.

The genes are TRBV3-1 and TRBJ2-7, with D unclear. Trimming removed 1 base at V and 5 bases at J, with 3 bases between. In germline, CDR1 is LGHDT, CDR2 YNNKEL (reference sequence). The CDR3 totals 11 residues. The CDR3 sequence is CASSQAHEQYF. The CDR3, as DNA: TGTGCCAGCAGCCAAGCCCACGAGCAGTACTTC.

The chain recombines TRBV20-1 with TRBJ2-7; D unclear. Trimming cost V 4 bases and J 6 bases, with 19 bases left between them. The CDR3 consists of 14 residues. Germline CDR1 DFQATT, CDR2 SNEGSKA (reference sequence). This chain's CDR3 is CSAKASFGRPEQYF. The CDR3 bases are TGCAGTGCTAAGGCTTCCTTCGGCCGGCCCGAGCAGTACTTC.

This clonotype was seen just once. The chain has TRBV6-4 and TRBJ2-5, with D maybe TRBD2 (5 bases). This CDR3 is 13 amino acids long. V was clipped by 7 bases and J by 4 bases, with 13 bases between them. Per the germline V gene, CDR1 is MRHNA and CDR2 is SNTAGT. The CDR3 loop is CASTPNAGETQYF. The CDR3 DNA sequence: TGTGCCAGCACCCCCAACGCGGGAGAGACCCAGTACTTC.

CDR3 bases: TGTGCCAGTAGTTTCCGCGGGACTGGGGGCGGTTACGAGCAGTACTTC. It specifies CASSFRGTGGGYEQYF. The V gene is TRBV19, the J gene TRBJ2-7; D may correspond to TRBD1 or TRBD2 (6 bases each). Germline values: CDR1 LNHDA, CDR2 SQIVND (reference sequence). The CDR3 has 16 amino acids. Trimming removed 5 bases from V and 4 bases from J, with 21 bases in between.

A single count supports this clonotype. This chain joins TRBV13 and TRBJ2-5; D might be TRBD1 (6 bases). This CDR3 is built from 13 residues. Trimming left V 5 bases short and J 1 base short, with 8 bases between. Germline CDR1 is PRHDT and CDR2 is FYEKMQ (reference sequence). CDR3 sequence (DNA): TGTGCCAGCAGCGGGACAATCCAAGAGACCCAGTACTTC. As protein: CASSGTIQETQYF.

This chain connects TRBV2 to TRBJ2-1; 10 bases agree with TRBD2. CDR1 and CDR2 from the germline V gene are SNHLY and FYNNEI. Trimming removed 7 bases from V and 5 bases from J; junction bases left unmatched: 8. The CDR3 has 15 residues. The CDR3 sequence: CASNRFLAGDNEQFF. The CDR3 nucleotides are TGTGCCAGCAATCGTTTTCTAGCGGGGGACAATGAGCAGTTCTTC.

CDR3 protein: CASSSTPGKLFF. The CDR3 bases are TGTGCCAGCAGCTCCACTCCGGGAAAACTGTTTTTT. The chain recombines TRBV6-5 with TRBJ1-4; D is undetermined. Between the trimmed V and J ends, which lost 6 bases and 10 bases, there was a span of 12 bases. CDR1 and CDR2 from the germline V gene are MNHEY and SVGAGI. The CDR3 spans 12 residues.

The chain combines TRBV19 with TRBJ2-5; D uncertain. V was cut by 3 bases and J by 4 bases, with 9 bases left in between. The CDR3 is 13 residues long. Germline V gene lookup returns CDR1 LNHDA and CDR2 SQIVND (reference sequence). CDR3 sequence reads: CASSIRLGETQYF. CDR3 coding DNA: TGTGCCAGTAGTATTCGGCTGGGAGAGACCCAGTACTTC.

The chain is built from TRBV7-6 and TRBJ2-1; D gene uncertain. The CDR3 is made up of 14 amino acids. The V gene lost 1 base and the J gene lost 3 bases, with 7 bases spanning the gap. In germline, CDR1 is SGHVS, CDR2 FNYEAQ. The CDR3 DNA reads as TGTGCCAGCAGCTTAGATAGTCTCTACAATGAGCAGTTCTTC. Residues: CASSLDSLYNEQFF.

This clonotype has just a few counts. The J gene is TRBJ2-5, the V gene TRBV7-2; perhaps TRBD1 as D (6 bases). Trimming removed 9 bases at V and 1 base at J, with 18 bases between. The germline V gene has CDR1 SGHTA and CDR2 FQGNSA. The CDR3 has 15 amino acids. CDR3 amino acids: CARELDSGFQETQYF. In DNA form, the CDR3 reads TGTGCCAGGGAACTGGACAGTGGATTCCAAGAGACCCAGTACTTC.

This chain connects TRBV7-9 to TRBJ2-5; 7 nucleotides line up with TRBD2. Germline trimming cut 5 bases from V and 5 bases from J; bases unmatched to any gene: 14. The CDR3 extends over 16 amino acids. Germline-derived CDR1 and CDR2 are SEHNR and FQNEAQ (reference sequence). Here the CDR3 reads CASSPGSGGRVETQYF. CDR3 in DNA: TGTGCCAGCAGCCCCGGGTCCGGGGGGAGAGTGGAGACCCAGTACTTC.

The V and J genes are TRBV23-1 and TRBJ1-2, with a weak D call TRBD1 (5 bases). TRBV23-1 is classed as an ORF, of uncertain function. The CDR3 runs to 15 residues. V lost 2 bases, J lost 1 base, and 11 bases lay in between. CDR3 region: CASSQPGPRNYGYTF. Written as DNA, the CDR3 is TGCGCCAGCAGTCAACCGGGACCCCGTAACTATGGCTACACCTTC.

This sequence joins TRBV15 and TRBJ2-7; unclear D gene. The germline V gene encodes CDR1 LNHNV and CDR2 YYDKDF (reference sequence). The CDR3 covers 14 residues. With 0 bases removed from V and 7 bases from J, the gap between germline ends came to 13 bases. The CDR3 loop reads CATSRDGSVGEQYF. In DNA, the CDR3 is TGTGCCACCAGCAGAGATGGTTCCGTGGGGGAGCAGTACTTC.

J is TRBJ1-2 and V is TRBV5-5, with D perhaps TRBD1 (5 bases). V gave up 3 bases and J gave up 4 bases, with 13 bases separating them. Germline CDR1 SGHKS, CDR2 YYEKEE (reference sequence). The CDR3 is 14 amino acids. The CDR3 coding sequence is TGTGCCAGCAGCTCTTCCCCAGGGAGCTATGGCTACACCTTC. This codes for CASSSSPGSYGYTF.

The V gene is TRBV3-1, the J gene TRBJ1-1, with D possibly being TRBD1 (5 bases). V shed 0 bases and J shed 4 bases, with 12 bases lying between them. The V gene's germline CDR1 is LGHDT and CDR2 YNNKEL (reference sequence). The CDR3 extends over 15 amino acids. CDR3 amino acids: CASSQEAWQGTEAFF. The CDR3 DNA reads as TGTGCCAGCAGCCAAGAGGCATGGCAGGGCACTGAAGCTTTCTTT.

This clonotype was recorded once. The DNA of the CDR3 is TGTGCCAGCTCACCTAGGGGCACAGATACGCAGTATTTT. The encoded protein is CASSPRGTDTQYF. The V and J genes are TRBV18 and TRBJ2-3; D call uncertain. V was clipped by 3 bases and J by 1 base, with 5 bases between them. CDR1 and CDR2 (germline): KGHSH, LQKENI. The CDR3 totals 13 residues. Combining the CDR3 with reference TRBV18 and TRBJ2-3 gives the whole variable domain NAGVMQNPRHLVRRRGQEARLRCSPMKGHSHVYWYRQLPEEGLKFMVYLQKENIIDESGMPKERFSAEFPKEGPSILRIQQVVRGDSAAYFCASSPRGTDTQYFGPGTRLTVL.